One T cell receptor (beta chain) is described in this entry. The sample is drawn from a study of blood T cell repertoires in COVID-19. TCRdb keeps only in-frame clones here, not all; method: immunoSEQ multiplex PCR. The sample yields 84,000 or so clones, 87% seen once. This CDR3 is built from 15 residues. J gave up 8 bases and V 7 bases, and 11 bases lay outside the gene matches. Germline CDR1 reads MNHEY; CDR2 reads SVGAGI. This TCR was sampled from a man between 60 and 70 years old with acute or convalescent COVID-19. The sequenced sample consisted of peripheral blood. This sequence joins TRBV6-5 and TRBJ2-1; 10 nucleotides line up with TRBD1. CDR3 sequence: CASNTGQGNSHEQFF. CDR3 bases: TGTGCCAGCAACACGGGACAGGGGAATAGCCATGAGCAGTTCTTC.